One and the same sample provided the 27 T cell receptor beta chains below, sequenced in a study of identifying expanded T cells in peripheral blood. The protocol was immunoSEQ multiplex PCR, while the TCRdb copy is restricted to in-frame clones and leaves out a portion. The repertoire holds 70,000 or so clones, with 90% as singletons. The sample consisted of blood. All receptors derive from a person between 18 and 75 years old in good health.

CDR3 protein: CASKRGPYNEQFF. The CDR3 coding sequence is TGTGCCAGCAAGCGGGGGCCTTACAATGAGCAGTTCTTC. The V call is TRBV6-5, the J call TRBJ2-1; TRBD2 matches 8 bases. The CDR3 extends over 13 amino acids. In germline, CDR1 is MNHEY, CDR2 SVGAGI. The V gene end was trimmed by 7 bases and the J gene end by 4 bases; junction bases not matched to a gene: 3.

DNA for the CDR3: TGCGCCAGCAGCCAAGATGGTAAGGGGCAGCCCCAGCATTTT. Translating it yields CASSQDGKGQPQHF. The chain has TRBV4-3 and TRBJ1-5, with D possibly TRBD1 on 5 matching bases. The V gene lost 0 bases and the J gene lost 7 bases, with 10 bases spanning the gap. This CDR3 spans 14 amino acids. CDR1 is LGHNA, CDR2 YSLEER, per germline.

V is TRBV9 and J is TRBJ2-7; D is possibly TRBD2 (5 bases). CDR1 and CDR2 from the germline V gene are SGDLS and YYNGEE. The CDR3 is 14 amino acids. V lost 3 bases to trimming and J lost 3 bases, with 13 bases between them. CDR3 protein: CASSASGSRYEQYF. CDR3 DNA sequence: TGTGCCAGCAGCGCCAGCGGCTCCCGCTACGAGCAGTACTTC.

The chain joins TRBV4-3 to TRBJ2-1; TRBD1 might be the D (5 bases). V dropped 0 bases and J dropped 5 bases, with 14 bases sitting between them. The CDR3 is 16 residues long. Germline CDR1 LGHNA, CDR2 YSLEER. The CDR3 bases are TGCGCCAGCAGCCAAGATCCGGTTTCCAGGGACAATGAGCAGTTCTTC. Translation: CASSQDPVSRDNEQFF.

Here the CDR3 DNA reads TGCGCCAGCAGCCAAGTCACACAGAGCTCCTACGAGCAGTACTTC. Amino acid sequence: CASSQVTQSSYEQYF. The chain has TRBV4-1 and TRBJ2-7; no reliable D call. CDR1 MGHRA and CDR2 YSYEKL come from the germline V gene. The CDR3 spans 15 residues. V gave up 1 base and J gave up 0 bases, with 10 bases separating them.

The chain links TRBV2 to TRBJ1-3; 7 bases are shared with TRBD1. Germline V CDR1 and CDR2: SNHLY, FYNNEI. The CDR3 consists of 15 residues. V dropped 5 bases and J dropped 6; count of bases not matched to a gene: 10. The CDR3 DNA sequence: TGTGCCAGCAGTCTAATACGGACAGGAGAAAACACCATATATTTT. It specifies CASSLIRTGENTIYF. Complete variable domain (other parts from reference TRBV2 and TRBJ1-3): EPEVTQTPSHQVTQMGQEVILRCVPISNHLYFYWYRQILGQKVEFLVSFYNNEISEKSEIFDDQFSVERPDGSNFTLKIRSTKLEDSAMYFCASSLIRTGENTIYFGEGSWLTVV.

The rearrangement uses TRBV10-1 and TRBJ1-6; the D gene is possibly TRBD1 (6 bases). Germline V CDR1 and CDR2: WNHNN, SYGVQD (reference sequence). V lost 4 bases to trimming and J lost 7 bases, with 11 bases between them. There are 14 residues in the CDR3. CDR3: CASSVNRVNSPLHF. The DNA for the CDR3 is TGCGCCAGCAGTGTGAACAGGGTCAATTCACCCCTCCACTTT.

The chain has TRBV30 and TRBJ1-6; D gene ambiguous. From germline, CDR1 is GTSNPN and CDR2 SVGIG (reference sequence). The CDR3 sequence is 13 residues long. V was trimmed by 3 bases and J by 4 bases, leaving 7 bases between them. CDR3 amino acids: CAWRGLYNSPLHF. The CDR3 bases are TGTGCCTGGAGGGGGTTGTATAATTCACCCCTCCACTTT. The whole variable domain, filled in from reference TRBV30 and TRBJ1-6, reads SQTIHQWPATLVQPVGSPLSLECTVEGTSNPNLYWYRQAAGRGLQLLFYSVGIGQISSEVPQNLSASRPQDRQFILSSKKLLLSDSGFYLCAWRGLYNSPLHFGNGTRLTVT.

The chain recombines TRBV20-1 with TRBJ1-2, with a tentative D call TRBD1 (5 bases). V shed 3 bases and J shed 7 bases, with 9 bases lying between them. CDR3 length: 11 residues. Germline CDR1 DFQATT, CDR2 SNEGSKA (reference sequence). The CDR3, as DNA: TGCAGTGCTAGGGGGGAAGGTGGCTACACCTTC. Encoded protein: CSARGEGGYTF.

CDR3 nucleotide sequence: TGTGCCAGCAGTCGGGGGATCTTATACAATGAGCAGTTCTTC. Amino acid sequence: CASSRGILYNEQFF. The chain joins TRBV2 to TRBJ2-1, with D perhaps TRBD2 (6 bases). The CDR3 loop spans 14 amino acids. Germline CDR1 reads SNHLY; CDR2 reads FYNNEI. Trimming left V 5 bases short and J 4 bases short, with 12 bases between.

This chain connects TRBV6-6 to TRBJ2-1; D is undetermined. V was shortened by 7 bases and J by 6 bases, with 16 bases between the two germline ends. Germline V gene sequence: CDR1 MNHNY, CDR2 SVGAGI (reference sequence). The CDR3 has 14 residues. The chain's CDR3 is CASTPRIQGNEQFF. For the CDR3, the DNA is TGTGCCAGCACCCCTAGAATTCAAGGCAATGAGCAGTTCTTC.

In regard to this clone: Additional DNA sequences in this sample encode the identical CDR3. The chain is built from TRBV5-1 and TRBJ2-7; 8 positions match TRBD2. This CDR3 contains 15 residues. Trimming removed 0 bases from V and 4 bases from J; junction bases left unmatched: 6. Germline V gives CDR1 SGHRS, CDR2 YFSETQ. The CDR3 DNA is TGCGCCAGCAGCTTGGGTACTAGCGGCCTTTACGAGCAGTACTTC. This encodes CASSLGTSGLYEQYF.

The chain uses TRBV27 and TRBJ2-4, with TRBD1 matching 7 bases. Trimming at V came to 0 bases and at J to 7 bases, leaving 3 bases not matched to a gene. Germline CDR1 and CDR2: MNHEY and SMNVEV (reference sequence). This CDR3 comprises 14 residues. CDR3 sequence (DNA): TGTGCCAGCAGTTTATCCCGGGACAGCAACATTCAGTACTTC. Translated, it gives CASSLSRDSNIQYF.

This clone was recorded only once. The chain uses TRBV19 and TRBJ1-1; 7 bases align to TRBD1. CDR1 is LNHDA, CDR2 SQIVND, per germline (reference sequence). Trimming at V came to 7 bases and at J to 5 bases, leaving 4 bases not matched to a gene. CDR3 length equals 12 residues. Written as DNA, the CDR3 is TGTGCCAGTACCGCGACAGGGACTGAAGCTTTCTTT. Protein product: CASTATGTEAFF.

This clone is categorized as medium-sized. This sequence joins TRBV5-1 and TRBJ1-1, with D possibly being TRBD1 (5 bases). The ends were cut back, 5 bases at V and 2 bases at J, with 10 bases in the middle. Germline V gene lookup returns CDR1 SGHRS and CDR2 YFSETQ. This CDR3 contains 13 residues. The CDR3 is CASSPRGNTEAFF. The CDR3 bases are TGCGCCAGCAGTCCCCGGGGCAACACTGAAGCTTTCTTT.

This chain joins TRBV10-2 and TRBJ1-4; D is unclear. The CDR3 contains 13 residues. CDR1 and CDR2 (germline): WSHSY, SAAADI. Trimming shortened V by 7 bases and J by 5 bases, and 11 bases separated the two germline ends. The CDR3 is CASKEEGNEKLFF. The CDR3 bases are TGCGCCAGCAAGGAAGAAGGGAATGAAAAACTGTTTTTT.

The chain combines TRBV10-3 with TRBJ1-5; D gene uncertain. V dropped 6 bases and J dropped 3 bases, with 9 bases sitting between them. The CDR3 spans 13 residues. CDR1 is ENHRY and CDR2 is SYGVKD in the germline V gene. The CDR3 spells CAIRGDVNQPQHF. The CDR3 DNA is TGTGCCATCAGAGGTGACGTCAATCAGCCCCAGCATTTT.

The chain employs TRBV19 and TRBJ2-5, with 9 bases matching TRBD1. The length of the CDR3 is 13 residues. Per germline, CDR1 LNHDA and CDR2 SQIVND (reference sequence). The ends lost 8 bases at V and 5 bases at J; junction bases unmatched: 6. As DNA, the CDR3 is TGTGCCAGTGGCACAGGGGGCACGGAGACCCAGTACTTC. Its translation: CASGTGGTETQYF.

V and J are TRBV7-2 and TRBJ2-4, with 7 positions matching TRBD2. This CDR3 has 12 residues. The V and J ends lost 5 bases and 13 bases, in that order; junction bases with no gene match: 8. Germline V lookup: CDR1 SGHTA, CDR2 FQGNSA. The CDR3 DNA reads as TGTGCCAGCAGCAACTTGGGGGACTACCAGTACTTC. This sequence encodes CASSNLGDYQYF. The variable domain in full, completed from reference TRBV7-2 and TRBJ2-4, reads GAGVSQSPSNKVTEKGKDVELRCDPISGHTALYWYRQSLGQGLEFLIYFQGNSAPDKSGLPSDRFSAERTGGSVSTLTIQRTQQEDSAVYLCASSNLGDYQYFGAGTRLSVL.

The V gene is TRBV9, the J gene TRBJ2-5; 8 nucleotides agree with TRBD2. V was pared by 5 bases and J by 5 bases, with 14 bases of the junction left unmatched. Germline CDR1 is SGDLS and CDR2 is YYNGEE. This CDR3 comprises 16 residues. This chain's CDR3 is CASSFSIRGGGETQYF. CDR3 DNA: TGTGCCAGCAGTTTCTCCATCCGAGGCGGGGGGGAGACCCAGTACTTC.

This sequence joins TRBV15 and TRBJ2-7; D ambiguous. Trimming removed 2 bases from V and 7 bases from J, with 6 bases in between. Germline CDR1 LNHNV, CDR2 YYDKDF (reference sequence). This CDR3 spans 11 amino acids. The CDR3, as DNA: TGTGCCACCAGCAGAAGTGTTGAGCAGTACTTC. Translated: CATSRSVEQYF.

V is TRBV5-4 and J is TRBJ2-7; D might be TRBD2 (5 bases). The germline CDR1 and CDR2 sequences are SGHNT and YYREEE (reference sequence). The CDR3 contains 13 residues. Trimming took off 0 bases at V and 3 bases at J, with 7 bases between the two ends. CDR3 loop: CASSLETSYEQYF. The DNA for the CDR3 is TGTGCCAGCAGCTTGGAAACTAGCTACGAGCAGTACTTC.

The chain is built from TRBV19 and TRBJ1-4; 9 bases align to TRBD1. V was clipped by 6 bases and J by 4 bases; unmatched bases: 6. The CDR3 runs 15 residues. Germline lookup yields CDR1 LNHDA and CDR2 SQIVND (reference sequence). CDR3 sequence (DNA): TGTGCCAGTAGCAAACAGGGGGCCGGTAATGAAAAACTGTTTTTT. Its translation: CASSKQGAGNEKLFF. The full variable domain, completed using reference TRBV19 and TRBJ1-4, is DGGITQSPKYLFRKEGQNVTLSCEQNLNHDAMYWYRQDPGQGLRLIYYSQIVNDFQKGDIAEGYSVSREKKESFPLTVTSAQKNPTAFYLCASSKQGAGNEKLFFGSGTQLSVL.

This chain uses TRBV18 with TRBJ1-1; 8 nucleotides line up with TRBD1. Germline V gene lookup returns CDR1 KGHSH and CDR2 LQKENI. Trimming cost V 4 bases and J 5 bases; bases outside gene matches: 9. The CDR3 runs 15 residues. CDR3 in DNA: TGTGCCAGCTCACACCATGGACAGGGTCAAACTGAAGCTTTCTTT. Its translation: CASSHHGQGQTEAFF. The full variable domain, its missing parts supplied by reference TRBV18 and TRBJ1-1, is NAGVMQNPRHLVRRRGQEARLRCSPMKGHSHVYWYRQLPEEGLKFMVYLQKENIIDESGMPKERFSAEFPKEGPSILRIQQVVRGDSAAYFCASSHHGQGQTEAFFGQGTRLTVV.

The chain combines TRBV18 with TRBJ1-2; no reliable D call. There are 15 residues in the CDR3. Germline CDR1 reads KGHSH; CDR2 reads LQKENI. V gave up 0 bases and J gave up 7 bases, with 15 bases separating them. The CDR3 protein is CASSPPVYTRGGYTF. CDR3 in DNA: TGTGCCAGCTCACCACCGGTGTATACCCGGGGTGGCTACACCTTC.

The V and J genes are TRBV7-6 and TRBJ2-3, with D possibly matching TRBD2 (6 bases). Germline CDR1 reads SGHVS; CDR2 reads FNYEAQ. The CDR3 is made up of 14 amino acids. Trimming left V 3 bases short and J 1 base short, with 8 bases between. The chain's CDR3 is CASSLASGTDTQYF. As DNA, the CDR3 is TGTGCCAGCAGCTTGGCTAGCGGCACAGATACGCAGTATTTT.

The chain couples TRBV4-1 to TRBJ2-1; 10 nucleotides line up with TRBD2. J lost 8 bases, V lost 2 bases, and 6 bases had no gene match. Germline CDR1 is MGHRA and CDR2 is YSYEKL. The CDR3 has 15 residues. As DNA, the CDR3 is TGCGCCAGCAGCCAAACCGGGACTAGCGTGTATGAGCAGTTCTTC. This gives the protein CASSQTGTSVYEQFF.